These T cell receptor beta chains were read from a single sample in a study of neoadjuvant nivolumab and ipilimumab in lung cancer. Using immunoSEQ multiplex PCR, the repertoire was profiled, and TCRdb retains in-frame clones only, with some absent. This table has 25,000 to 35,000 clones, over 80% appearing once. Here the sequenced sample was tumor tissue, taken after neoadjuvant nivolumab, alone or with ipilimumab, at or shortly before surgery. The receptor set was obtained from an adult with non-small cell lung cancer. Each CDR3 is given with its conserved first and last residue. Fields, in order: V gene, J gene, clone size, D gene, CDR3 protein, CDR3 DNA. D genes are given only for firm matches. Clone size is not always given. Where it is, it says once, few, many or a class for expanded clones.

V: TRBV10-3; J: TRBJ2-1; size: -; D: -; CDR3: CAISRQGDNEQFF; DNA: TGTGCCATCAGTCGGCAGGGAGACAATGAGCAGTTCTTC
V: TRBV7-2; J: TRBJ2-2; size: -; D: TRBD2; CDR3: CASSLYGTSVTGELFF; DNA: TGTGCCAGCAGCTTATACGGGACTAGCGTTACCGGGGAGCTGTTTTTT
V: TRBV6-5; J: TRBJ2-7; size: -; D: -; CDR3: CASSAQGDSEQYF; DNA: TGTGCCAGCAGTGCGCAGGGAGATAGCGAGCAGTACTTC
V: TRBV6-5; J: TRBJ2-1; size: -; D: TRBD2; CDR3: CASRGTSGVYNEQFF; DNA: TGTGCCAGCAGGGGGACTAGCGGGGTCTACAATGAGCAGTTCTTC
V: TRBV30; J: TRBJ1-1; size: -; D: -; CDR3: CAWSVPRQHTEAFF; DNA: TGTGCCTGGAGTGTACCGAGACAGCACACTGAAGCTTTCTTT
V: TRBV2; J: TRBJ2-7; size: -; D: -; CDR3: CASKPDSSYEQYF; DNA: TGTGCCAGCAAGCCAGACAGCTCCTACGAGCAGTACTTC
V: TRBV5-1; J: TRBJ2-7; size: -; D: -; CDR3: CASSFGWDGEEQYF; DNA: TGCGCCAGCAGCTTTGGTTGGGACGGAGAGGAGCAGTACTTC
V: TRBV7-9; J: TRBJ1-1; size: -; D: TRBD1; CDR3: CASSSDRGGGNTEAFF; DNA: TGTGCCAGCAGCAGCGACAGGGGCGGCGGGAACACTGAAGCTTTCTTT
V: TRBV4-2; J: TRBJ2-3; size: -; D: TRBD2; CDR3: CASSSGTIRYF; DNA: TGTGCCAGCAGCTCCGGGACTATACGGTATTTT
V: TRBV7-2; J: TRBJ2-1; size: -; D: -; CDR3: CASSEDRNNEQFF; DNA: TGTGCCAGCAGCGAAGACAGAAACAATGAGCAGTTCTTC
V: TRBV5-6; J: TRBJ2-5; size: -; D: -; CDR3: CASSLWVQETQYF; DNA: TGTGCCAGCAGCTTGTGGGTCCAAGAGACCCAGTACTTC
V: TRBV2; J: TRBJ1-3; size: -; D: -; CDR3: CASRSGTPSSGNTIYF; DNA: TGTGCCAGCAGATCCGGGACGCCGAGCTCTGGAAACACCATATATTTT
V: TRBV5-5; J: TRBJ2-1; size: -; D: TRBD2; CDR3: CASSLPSGGLYNEQFF; DNA: TGTGCCAGCAGCTTGCCGAGCGGGGGACTCTACAATGAGCAGTTCTTC
V: TRBV7-8; J: TRBJ2-7; size: -; D: -; CDR3: CASSSTVAEQYF; DNA: TGTGCCAGCAGCTCCACAGTGGCAGAGCAGTACTTC
V: TRBV7-2; J: TRBJ2-7; size: few; D: -; CDR3: CASSLSGGNEQYF; DNA: TGTGCCAGCAGCTTATCTGGGGGGAACGAGCAGTACTTC
V: TRBV30; J: TRBJ1-1; size: -; D: -; CDR3: CAWSVSSNTEAFF; DNA: TGTGCCTGGAGTGTATCATCGAACACTGAAGCTTTCTTT
V: TRBV5-1; J: TRBJ1-6; size: -; D: -; CDR3: CASSLDIGEGSPLHF; DNA: TGCGCCAGCAGCTTGGATATCGGGGAAGGTTCACCCCTCCACTTT
V: TRBV6-6; J: TRBJ1-2; size: -; D: TRBD1; CDR3: CASSYQGQGNDGYTF; DNA: TGTGCCAGCAGTTACCAGGGACAGGGAAACGATGGCTACACCTTC
V: TRBV7-2; J: TRBJ1-5; size: -; D: -; CDR3: CASSRGALVSPQHF; DNA: TGTGCCAGCAGCAGGGGAGCTCTTGTCTCGCCCCAGCATTTT
V: TRBV18; J: TRBJ2-1; size: -; D: -; CDR3: CASSPEQGTYNEQFF; DNA: TGTGCCAGCTCACCGGAACAGGGCACCTACAATGAGCAGTTCTTC
V: TRBV30; J: TRBJ1-2; size: -; D: -; CDR3: CAWFVEESYGYTF; DNA: TGTGCCTGGTTCGTAGAGGAGTCCTATGGCTACACCTTC
V: TRBV20-1; J: TRBJ1-1; size: -; D: -; CDR3: CSASEQRAFF; DNA: TGCAGTGCTAGCGAACAAAGGGCTTTCTTT
V: TRBV4-2; J: TRBJ1-3; size: -; D: TRBD1; CDR3: CASSQDRQGLGGNTIYF; DNA: TGTGCCAGCAGCCAGGACAGACAGGGGCTGGGCGGAAACACCATATATTTT
V: TRBV30; J: TRBJ2-7; size: -; D: -; CDR3: CAWTGLRREQYF; DNA: TGTGCCTGGACAGGACTCAGGCGGGAGCAGTACTTC
V: TRBV9; J: TRBJ2-5; size: -; D: TRBD2; CDR3: CASSSGTSGGARETQYF; DNA: TGTGCCAGCAGCTCTGGGACTAGCGGGGGGGCTAGGGAGACCCAGTACTTC
V: TRBV4-1; J: TRBJ2-7; size: -; D: TRBD2; CDR3: CASSLLRPLAGGWAYEQYF; DNA: TGCGCCAGCAGCCTCCTCAGGCCACTAGCGGGAGGGTGGGCCTACGAGCAGTACTTC
V: TRBV18; J: TRBJ1-1; size: -; D: TRBD1; CDR3: CASSLGTDTEAFF; DNA: TGTGCCAGCTCACTTGGGACAGACACTGAAGCTTTCTTT
V: TRBV5-1; J: TRBJ2-5; size: -; D: -; CDR3: CASRRGGTEETQYF; DNA: TGCGCCAGCAGACGAGGGGGAACCGAAGAGACCCAGTACTTC
V: TRBV5-1; J: TRBJ1-6; size: -; D: -; CDR3: CASRGQGENSPLHF; DNA: TGCGCCAGCAGAGGTCAGGGAGAGAATTCACCCCTCCACTTT
V: TRBV7-2; J: TRBJ2-4; size: -; D: -; CDR3: CASSSTSGPGGIF; DNA: TGTGCCAGCAGCTCTACCTCGGGACCCGGAGGGATCTTC
V: TRBV7-7; J: TRBJ2-6; size: -; D: TRBD1; CDR3: CATRDSNSGANVLTF; DNA: TGTGCTACTCGGGACAGCAACTCTGGGGCCAACGTCCTGACTTTC
V: TRBV7-8; J: TRBJ1-2; size: few; D: TRBD1; CDR3: CASSLVIFPTGDYGYTF; DNA: TGTGCCAGCAGCTTAGTAATTTTCCCGACAGGGGACTATGGCTACACCTTC
V: TRBV5-4; J: TRBJ2-1; size: -; D: TRBD2; CDR3: CASQAGLAGQGWHNEQFF; DNA: TGTGCCAGCCAGGCGGGACTAGCGGGCCAAGGGTGGCACAATGAGCAGTTCTTC
V: TRBV30; J: TRBJ2-1; size: -; D: TRBD1; CDR3: CAWSGGTGGWNEQFF; DNA: TGTGCCTGGAGTGGCGGGACAGGGGGTTGGAATGAGCAGTTCTTC
V: TRBV9; J: TRBJ2-2; size: -; D: -; CDR3: CASSGLIAVPNTGELFF; DNA: TGTGCCAGCAGCGGACTCATAGCGGTACCGAACACCGGGGAGCTGTTTTTT
V: TRBV5-1; J: TRBJ2-3; size: -; D: TRBD1; CDR3: CASAPGTGSDTQYF; DNA: TGCGCCAGCGCGCCCGGGACAGGGTCAGATACGCAGTATTTT
V: TRBV5-1; J: TRBJ2-7; size: -; D: TRBD1; CDR3: CASGPGTGVYEQYF; DNA: TGCGCCAGCGGCCCTGGGACAGGAGTCTACGAGCAGTACTTC
V: TRBV2; J: TRBJ2-5; size: -; D: -; CDR3: CASRGRLQETQYF; DNA: TGTGCCAGCAGGGGACGGTTACAAGAGACCCAGTACTTC
V: TRBV29-1; J: TRBJ2-5; size: -; D: TRBD2; CDR3: CSVRGAGQETQYF; DNA: TGCAGCGTGCGGGGGGCAGGCCAAGAGACCCAGTACTTC
V: TRBV11-2; J: TRBJ1-5; size: once; D: -; CDR3: CASSLWGDWPQHF; DNA: TGTGCCAGCAGTTTATGGGGGGATTGGCCCCAGCATTTT
V: TRBV2; J: TRBJ1-1; size: few; D: TRBD1; CDR3: CASGDRTEAFF; DNA: TGTGCCAGCGGGGACAGGACGGAAGCTTTCTTT
V: TRBV28; J: TRBJ1-5; size: -; D: -; CDR3: CASIYGRSNQPQHF; DNA: TGTGCCAGCATTTATGGACGGAGCAATCAGCCCCAGCATTTT
V: TRBV9; J: TRBJ1-2; size: -; D: TRBD1; CDR3: CASSSRTGAGGGYTF; DNA: TGTGCCAGCAGCTCGAGGACAGGAGCTGGGGGTGGCTACACCTTC
V: TRBV9; J: TRBJ2-3; size: -; D: TRBD2; CDR3: CASSVGLAGGRADTQYF; DNA: TGTGCCAGCAGCGTAGGTTTAGCGGGGGGGCGGGCAGATACGCAGTATTTT
V: TRBV27; J: TRBJ1-2; size: -; D: TRBD1; CDR3: CASAIGWPPPGQNYGYTF; DNA: TGTGCCAGTGCGATAGGGTGGCCACCACCGGGACAGAACTATGGCTACACCTTC
V: TRBV6-4; J: TRBJ1-5; size: -; D: -; CDR3: CASSEGGGQPQHF; DNA: TGTGCCAGCAGTGAGGGGGGAGGACAGCCCCAGCATTTT
V: TRBV4-1; J: TRBJ2-1; size: -; D: TRBD2; CDR3: CASSQDLTSGVGNEQFF; DNA: TGCGCCAGCAGCCAAGATCTTACTAGCGGGGTAGGCAATGAGCAGTTCTTC
V: TRBV27; J: TRBJ1-2; size: few; D: TRBD1; CDR3: CASSLISGTGDYGYTF; DNA: TGTGCCAGCAGTTTGATTTCCGGGACAGGAGACTATGGCTACACCTTC
V: TRBV14; J: TRBJ2-7; size: -; D: TRBD2; CDR3: CASSQAGAGGDEQYF; DNA: TGTGCCAGCAGCCAAGCGGGAGCGGGAGGTGACGAGCAGTACTTC
V: TRBV2; J: TRBJ2-5; size: -; D: -; CDR3: CASIGGQETQYF; DNA: TGTGCCAGCATAGGGGGGCAAGAGACCCAGTACTTC
V: TRBV6-5; J: TRBJ2-4; size: -; D: -; CDR3: CASSYSQGRGRNIQYF; DNA: TGTGCCAGCAGTTACTCCCAGGGAAGAGGCAGAAACATTCAGTACTTC
V: TRBV7-8; J: TRBJ1-2; size: -; D: -; CDR3: CASSQRGDLYGYTF; DNA: TGTGCCAGCAGTCAAAGGGGGGATCTATATGGCTACACCTTC
V: TRBV9; J: TRBJ2-2; size: few; D: TRBD1; CDR3: CASTDRGGPGELFF; DNA: TGTGCCAGTACGGACAGGGGTGGACCCGGGGAGCTGTTTTTT
V: TRBV18; J: TRBJ1-5; size: -; D: -; CDR3: CASSPQDNQPQHF; DNA: TGTGCCAGCTCACCCCAGGACAATCAGCCCCAGCATTTT
V: TRBV6-6; J: TRBJ1-5; size: -; D: -; CDR3: CASSPGVGETQHF; DNA: TGTGCCAGCAGTCCAGGAGTGGGCGAGACCCAGCATTTT
V: TRBV6-6; J: TRBJ1-2; size: -; D: -; CDR3: CASTRGIANYGYTF; DNA: TGTGCCAGCACCCGGGGCATAGCTAACTATGGCTACACCTTC
V: TRBV6-4; J: TRBJ2-1; size: -; D: TRBD2; CDR3: CASRATSGGADEQFF; DNA: TGTGCCAGCAGGGCGACTAGCGGGGGGGCCGATGAGCAGTTCTTC
V: TRBV7-2; J: TRBJ2-7; size: -; D: TRBD1; CDR3: CASSAQGLSYEQYF; DNA: TGTGCCAGCAGCGCACAGGGGTTATCCTACGAGCAGTACTTC
V: TRBV7-9; J: TRBJ2-3; size: once; D: -; CDR3: CASSLYLGTDTQYF; DNA: TGTGCCAGCAGCTTATACCTCGGAACAGATACGCAGTATTTT
V: TRBV18; J: TRBJ1-1; size: -; D: -; CDR3: CASGYRDTEAFF; DNA: TGTGCCAGCGGGTATAGGGACACTGAAGCTTTCTTT